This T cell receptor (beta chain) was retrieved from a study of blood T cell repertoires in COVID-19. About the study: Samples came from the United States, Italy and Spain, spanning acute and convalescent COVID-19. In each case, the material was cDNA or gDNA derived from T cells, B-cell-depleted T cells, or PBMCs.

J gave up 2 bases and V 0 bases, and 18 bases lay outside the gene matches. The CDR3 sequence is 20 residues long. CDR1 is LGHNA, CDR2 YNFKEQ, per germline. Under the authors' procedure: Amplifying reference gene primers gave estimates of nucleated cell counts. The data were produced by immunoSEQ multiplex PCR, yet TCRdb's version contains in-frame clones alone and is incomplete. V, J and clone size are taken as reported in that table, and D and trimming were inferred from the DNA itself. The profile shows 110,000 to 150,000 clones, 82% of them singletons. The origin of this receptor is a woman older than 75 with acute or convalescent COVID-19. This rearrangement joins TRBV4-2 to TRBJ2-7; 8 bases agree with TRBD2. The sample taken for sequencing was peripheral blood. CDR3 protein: CASSQDLSVGQSGSPYEQYF. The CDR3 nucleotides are TGTGCCAGCAGCCAAGATCTTTCGGTAGGTCAAAGCGGGAGTCCCTACGAGCAGTACTTC.